The clone carrying this TCR beta chain is a singleton in its sample. Its antigen is unknown. Relative to the germline gene, one junction end is altered; a read error may explain this. The sample belongs to a study of molecular identifiers for immune sequencing clone quantification. Study-wide findings and caveats: With a barcode shared among identical TCR molecules, highly expanded clone sizes could be underestimated.

This CDR3 has 16 residues. CDR1 LGHNA and CDR2 YSLEER come from the germline V gene. Naive CD8 T cells underwent sorting with the CD8+CD4-CCR7+CD45RA+ definition. Libraries of bulk TCR were made by previously described methods (with listed TCR primers). TCRdb used MiXCR to reprocess the PCR reads, holding one entry per CDR3 protein. The table lists about 500,000 distinct CDR3 sequences, around 23% of them singletons. This sequence originates from a human donor in good health. Some libraries in this study had Jurkat cell RNA spiked in. The V gene is TRBV4-3, the J gene TRBJ2-1; D is uncertain. The specimen was naive CD8+ T cells from blood, with Jurkat cell RNA spiked in. Subset reported: FACS-sorted CD8+CD4-CCR7+CD45RA+ naive T cells. CDR3: CARSQDRTSSDNEQFF. The CDR3, as DNA: TGCGCCCGCAGCCAAGATAGGACGAGCTCCGACAATGAGCAGTTCTTC.